This T cell receptor beta chain comes out of a study of cytomegalovirus exposure and HLA in healthy donors (dated by TCRdb to 2015 to 2018). Background for the entire study: An earlier analysis of some 600 of the donors reported about 260 Gb of sequence data and 95 million to 120 million unique TCR beta sequences obtained from around 180 million T cells. About 300 gigabases of sequencing data and 80 million or so unique TCR sequences were included in an early release covering about 700 HLA-typed donors. The genetic ancestry cluster associated with self-reported Caucasian donors included 81% of the 350 to 500 genotyped donors. The study aimed to test whether cataloging public T cell receptors could reveal signatures of past pathogen exposure. The study profiled the T cell repertoires of 500 to 800 subjects by immunosequencing and related them to cytomegalovirus serostatus. Along with the approximately 600-subject first cohort, a separate validation cohort of about 110 different subjects was used. To predict cytomegalovirus infection status, the study brought together high-throughput TCR immunosequencing, statistical association of individual TCRs with disease status, and machine learning. A later analysis re-examined previously published TCR beta repertoires from more than 600 donors and added high-resolution HLA genotyping to investigate patterns of TCR occurrence. In the later analysis, no new phenotypic data were used to find candidate immune exposures; instead, reliance was placed on TCR beta sequences and their occurrence across donors. In an earlier analysis of roughly 600 of the donors, high-throughput TCR beta sequencing was used to judge whether each TCR beta V gene segment behaved as functional or pseudogenic. Alongside the repertoire data, information on donor age, sex, ethnicity and CMV serostatus was compiled. Genome-wide SNP genotypes for about 55% of the 666 donors were used in a later genetic analysis, which treated that subset as a discovery cohort. Every repertoire in the discovery cohort had been generated on one and the same sequencing platform. HLA typing covered class I and class II loci at four-digit resolution. The number of donors typed differed by locus, with about 629-640 for A, B, C, DRB1 and DQB1, roughly 520 for DQA1, approximately 580 for DPA1, and under 490 for DPB1. Because of strong linkage in the cohort, a handful of DR-DQ haplotypes were treated as single units for association and clustering. Among around 400 genotyped donors of the cohort, an average of roughly 230,000 unique TCR beta nucleotide sequences was sequenced per donor, of which roughly 17% were non-productive. What the authors observed across the whole study: In vitro tests confirmed that a few of the cytomegalovirus-associated TCR beta chains recognize cytomegalovirus antigens. Several of the top co-occurrence clusters appeared to be linked to parvovirus B19, influenza, CMV and Epstein-Barr virus, according to a later analysis. This cohort had only TCR beta chains sequenced, and the lack of alpha or paired-chain data limited which features could be detected. In a later analysis, most CMV-associated TCR beta chains were found to appear HLA-restricted, with HLA associations seemingly driven largely by CMV exposure. Assigning TCR associations to individual alleles was difficult when HLA alleles, especially DR and DQ, strongly co-occurred. Compared with equally common non-associated chains, HLA-associated TCR beta chains in a later analysis were more clonally expanded and had lower generation probabilities. Because counts were too low, approximately 18 rarely observed V segments, including chromosome 9 orphons, were excluded from the earlier analysis of fewer than 650 of the donors. A total of 150 to 200 TCR beta chains were listed by the study as associated with cytomegalovirus. In an earlier analysis of more than 450 of the donors, most TCR beta V segments were observed in productive rearrangements about 90% or about 30% of the time, broadly matching IMGT annotations. Specific HLA alleles were associated with 15,000 to 20,000 TCR beta sequences at a false discovery rate of 0.05 in a later analysis. The classifier was reported to diagnose cytomegalovirus status with high specificity and sensitivity in both the original cohort and the validation cohort. The 87-base-pair reads could not distinguish some IMGT-functional V segments, including TRBV6-2 and TRBV6-3, so those segments were excluded. Presence/absence analyses assumed roughly uniform sequencing depth across donors, an assumption that may not hold. A further reported finding was that TCR beta sequences accurately predicted the HLA-A and HLA-B alleles for most subjects in the first cohort. Because HLA typing was unavailable for some donors at each locus, only the typed subset was used in association tests. A group of highly shared sequence variants was considered likely to be a technical artifact of the sequencing pipeline. In a later analysis, TCR association rates were found to vary across HLA loci, with the most associated TCRs seen for DRB1 alleles and the fewest for HLA-C alleles. In a later genetic analysis, a missense DCLRE1C variant was associated with V-gene and J-gene trimming of TCR beta chains, and the association was replicated in an independent cohort. In a later genetic analysis, fewer N-insertions in productive TCRs were reported among donors in an Asian-associated ancestry cluster than the approximately 710-donor mean. Most TCR sequences were observed very rarely across donors, whereas some public TCRs were present in many individuals. Linkage disequilibrium might explain the correlated functional status among segregating V segments, but an unknown experimental factor could not be excluded. CMV serostatus was the only immune exposure information available for the cohort. According to the authors, the approach could potentially be generalized to other disease states and immunological phenotypes.

Concerning this clone itself: What antigen it recognizes has not been identified. Qualities for individual bases were not recorded, and no much larger clone is one base off.

Library creation used the immunoSEQ multiplex PCR assay. For the multiplex PCR, a mixture combining 60 forward primers for TCR Vbeta segments and 13 reverse primers for TCR Jbeta segments was used. A multiplex PCR assay on genomic DNA amplified the CDR3 region of rearranged TCR beta genes. Amplified TCR beta libraries were sequenced as 87-base-pair reads on the Illumina HiSeq System. Per the authors' processing: In a later analysis, tens of millions of unique TCR beta chains were counted across the roughly 610 repertoires, and some 10 million of these chains were shared by at least two donors. Raw reads were error-corrected and collapsed into unique sequences by a nearest-neighbor algorithm in which closely related sequences were merged to remove PCR and sequencing errors. V, D and J gene segments were assigned by aligning CDR3 sequences to IMGT reference sequences. For a sequence to be retained, a match of at least six nucleotides was required to both a V gene segment and a J gene segment. A rearrangement was called productive if the CDR3 had no stop codons and remained in frame with V and J, and every other rearrangement was called non-productive. Following IMGT convention, CDR3 was defined as the stretch from the second conserved V-encoded cysteine up to the conserved J-encoded phenylalanine. Sequences without an unambiguous match to a single V gene segment were excluded from the earlier analysis of about 640 of the donors. An earlier analysis of a few hundred of the donors called V segments functional above 56.7% productive rearrangements and segregating when the between-donor standard deviation exceeded 5%. To diagnose cytomegalovirus status from the catalog of TCR beta chain sequences, a statistical classification framework was built. In a later analysis, V and J genes were assigned by comparing TCR nucleotide sequences against IMGT/GENE-DB human TR gene sequences. Using the TCRdist pipeline, a later analysis assigned CDR3 sequences along with most-parsimonious VDJ recombination scenarios. A later analysis defined each TCR beta chain by its CDR3 amino acid sequence plus V-gene family, and excluded reads lacking a unique V-gene family. To address suspected cross-contamination and a sequencing artifact, a later analysis removed approximately 590 highly shared, low-generation-probability nucleotide sequences. For each public chain, a later analysis derived a clonal expansion index from normalized ranks of inferred template counts within each repertoire. In a later analysis, generation probabilities were computed using a VDJ recombination model fitted to out-of-frame rearrangements, and the results were checked against IGoR. Hypergeometric tests were used in a later analysis to score TCR-TCR, TCR-HLA and TCR-CMV co-occurrence, with a repertoire-size bias correction applied to the TCR pairs. To estimate false discovery rates, a later analysis permuted the HLA or CMV assignments 20 times. In a later analysis, co-occurring TCRs were grouped using DBSCAN, with TCRdist sequence similarity added in when clustering inside HLA-allele-positive subsets. Repertoires with fewer than 30,000 or more than 120,000 public chains were left out of co-occurrence clustering, as were five repertoires with anomalous nucleotide sharing. TCRdb limited this immuneACCESS table to in-frame rearrangements with V and J called. A share of clones is missing; checked studies link under half to unresolved V genes, and the rest is unexplained. V, J and clone size are taken as reported in that table, and D and trimming were inferred from the DNA itself. A total of some 150,000 clones appear in this sample, 77% of them only once. The ten largest clones capture roughly 3.5% of the sample.

The V end loses 4 bases and the J end loses 0 bases, and a stretch of 11 bases separates them. There are 16 amino acids in the CDR3, from cysteine to phenylalanine inclusive. This entry keeps only the CDR3 DNA: 48 bases, framed from base 1. According to the germline V gene, CDR1 reads SGHRS and CDR2 reads YFSETQ. In total, just over 650 healthy bone marrow donors made up the cohort. All cohort members were sampled while nominally healthy, although unrecorded immune exposures were likely present. The donor tested CMV seropositive, placing the donor among the 289 seropositive members of the cohort. A peripheral blood sample was provided by each donor, and peripheral blood mononuclear cells were used for TCR beta sequencing. The Qiagen DNeasy Blood Extraction Kit was used to extract genomic DNA from the blood cell samples.

The chain is encoded by TRBV5-1 joined to TRBJ1-6, and TRBD1 may be the D gene, going by 6 matching bases. The clonotype comes from a man aged 25 to 45 in good health and CMV-seropositive. The sample taken for sequencing was PBMCs. At the DNA level, the sequence is TGCGCCAGCAGCGTTAGGGGGAGCTCCTATAATTCACCCCTCCACTTT. This translates into CASSVRGSSYNSPLHF.